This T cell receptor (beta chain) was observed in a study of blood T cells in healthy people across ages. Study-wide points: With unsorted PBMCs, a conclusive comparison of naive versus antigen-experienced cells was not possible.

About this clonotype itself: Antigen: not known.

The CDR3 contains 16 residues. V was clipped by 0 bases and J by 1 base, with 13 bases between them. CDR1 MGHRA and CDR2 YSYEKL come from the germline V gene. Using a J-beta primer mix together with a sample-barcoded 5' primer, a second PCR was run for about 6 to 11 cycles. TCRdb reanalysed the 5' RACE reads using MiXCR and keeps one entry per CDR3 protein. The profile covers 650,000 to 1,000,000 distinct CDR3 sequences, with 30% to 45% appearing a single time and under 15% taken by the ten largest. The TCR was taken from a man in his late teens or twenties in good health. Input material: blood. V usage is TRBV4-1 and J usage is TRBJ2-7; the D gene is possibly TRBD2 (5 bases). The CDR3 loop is CASSQEEAAPSYEQYF. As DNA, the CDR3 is TGCGCCAGCAGCCAAGAAGAAGCGGCACCGTCCTACGAGCAGTACTTC.